The 2 T cell receptor beta chains presented below share a single source sample, sequenced in a study of shared clonotypes between healthy human individuals. Clones were sequenced by immunoSEQ multiplex PCR, and TCRdb holds only the in-frame ones, with some missing. The sample consists of over a million clones, 75% of them appearing once. Material: memory CD4+ T cells sorted from blood. Subset specified: CD45RA-negative fraction. The receptors originated from a man between 18 and 35 years old in good health.

This rearrangement joins TRBV6-1 to TRBJ2-1; 7 bases are shared with TRBD1. Germline values: CDR1 MNHNS, CDR2 SASEGT. The CDR3 extends over 18 amino acids. The V and J ends lost 3 bases and 4 bases, in that order; junction bases with no gene match: 15. The CDR3 spells CASSDAYRDRRLYNEQFF. CDR3 in DNA: TGTGCCAGCAGTGACGCCTATCGGGACAGACGATTATACAATGAGCAGTTCTTC.

The chain has TRBV28 and TRBJ1-2; D call uncertain. Germline-derived CDR1 and CDR2 are MDHEN and SYDVKM. The ends were cut back, 8 bases at V and 2 bases at J, with 9 bases in the middle. The CDR3 has 12 amino acids. The CDR3 sequence is CASVGQNYGYTF. CDR3 sequence (DNA): TGTGCCAGCGTGGGCCAGAACTATGGCTACACCTTC.